The 27 T cell receptor beta chains below come from one sample, sequenced in a study of cytomegalovirus exposure and HLA in healthy donors. The PCR employed 60 Vbeta primers together with 13 Jbeta primers. This table comes from immunoSEQ multiplex PCR, and its TCRdb copy is limited to in-frame clones, with some not included. The specimen's table records roughly 200,000 clones. The sequencing input was PBMCs. These receptors were obtained from a young man in good health and CMV-seronegative.

The chain joins TRBV7-9 to TRBJ2-7; unclear D gene. The CDR3 is 12 amino acids. The V end lost 5 bases, the J end lost 5 bases, and 10 bases lay between the germline ends. From germline, CDR1 is SEHNR and CDR2 FQNEAQ (reference sequence). The CDR3 protein is CASSTPFHEQYF. The DNA of the CDR3 is TGTGCCAGCAGCACACCTTTTCACGAGCAGTACTTC. The full variable domain, its missing parts supplied by reference TRBV7-9 and TRBJ2-7, is DTGVSQNPRHKITKRGQNVTFRCDPISEHNRLYWYRQTLGQGPEFLTYFQNEAQLEKSRLLSDRFSAERPKGSFSTLEIQRTEQGDSAMYLCASSTPFHEQYFGPGTRLTVT.

The gene calls are TRBV7-9 and TRBJ2-1; the D is unclear. The CDR3 has 15 amino acids. The V end was cut by 4 bases, the J end by 3 bases, with 13 bases between. The germline gives CDR1 SEHNR, CDR2 FQNEAQ (reference sequence). CDR3 DNA sequence: TGTGCCAGCAGCTACGAGAAGTCGCACTACAATGAGCAGTTCTTC. Residues: CASSYEKSHYNEQFF.

V gene TRBV5-1 combines with J gene TRBJ1-5; 12 bases map to TRBD1. Germline V gives CDR1 SGHRS, CDR2 YFSETQ. CDR3 length equals 16 residues. The trim removed 3 bases at V and 2 bases at J, leaving 3 bases unmatched. For the CDR3, the DNA is TGCGCCAGCAGCTCGGGACAGGGGGCGGGCAATCAGCCCCAGCATTTT. It codes for CASSSGQGAGNQPQHF.

This chain connects TRBV18 to TRBJ1-1; D gene uncertain. Trimming removed 3 bases from V and 1 base from J, with 12 bases in between. This CDR3 spans 15 amino acids. Germline CDR1 is KGHSH and CDR2 is LQKENI. CDR3 DNA: TGTGCCAGCTCACCGATCTCCGGGGAGAACACTGAAGCTTTCTTT. Translation gives CASSPISGENTEAFF.

This chain links TRBV29-1 with TRBJ1-2; possible D gene TRBD1, 5 bases. V gave up 0 bases and J gave up 3 bases, with 14 bases separating them. Per the germline V gene, CDR1 is SQVTM and CDR2 is ANQGSEA. The CDR3 is made up of 15 amino acids. CDR3: CSVEEVKGLDYGYTF. CDR3 DNA sequence: TGCAGCGTTGAAGAAGTCAAGGGGTTGGACTATGGCTACACCTTC.

V gene TRBV5-6 combines with J gene TRBJ2-1, with D tentatively TRBD2 (6 bases). V was pared by 4 bases and J by 4 bases, with 9 bases between. Per germline, CDR1 SGHDT and CDR2 YYEEEE. The CDR3 consists of 13 residues. CDR3 loop: CASSQGLYNEQFF. The CDR3 DNA sequence: TGTGCCAGCAGCCAAGGACTATACAATGAGCAGTTCTTC.

V and J are TRBV19 and TRBJ2-7, with D perhaps TRBD2 (6 bases). Trimming left V 6 bases short and J 4 bases short, with 22 bases between. Germline CDR1 is LNHDA and CDR2 is SQIVND (reference sequence). The CDR3 totals 16 residues. The CDR3 nucleotides are TGTGCCAGTAGCACCTCCCTGGGGGGTTCGAGGTACGAGCAGTACTTC. It codes for CASSTSLGGSRYEQYF.

The V gene is TRBV7-9, the J gene TRBJ2-5, with 10 bases identical to TRBD1. The germline V gene has CDR1 SEHNR and CDR2 FQNEAQ (reference sequence). J gave up 5 bases and V 6 bases, and 9 bases lay outside the gene matches. This CDR3 contains 15 residues. The CDR3 loop is CASSFGQGVDETQYF. In nucleotides, the CDR3 is TGTGCCAGCAGTTTTGGACAGGGGGTTGATGAGACCCAGTACTTC.

The CDR3: CASSLFSSGGGGETQYF. In nucleotides, the CDR3 is TGTGCCAGCAGCTTATTTTCTAGCGGGGGGGGTGGAGAGACCCAGTACTTC. The J gene is TRBJ2-5, the V gene TRBV7-2, with TRBD2 matching 12 bases. Germline V gene lookup returns CDR1 SGHTA and CDR2 FQGNSA. The CDR3 runs to 17 residues. Trimming took 2 bases from V and 4 from J; bases not matched to a gene: 8.

J is TRBJ2-7 and V is TRBV14; weak D call: TRBD1 (6 bases). Germline V gives CDR1 SGHDN, CDR2 FVKESK. V was shortened by 4 bases and J by 4 bases, with 14 bases between the two germline ends. This CDR3 comprises 14 residues. The CDR3 loop reads CASSPRQARYEQYF. CDR3 nucleotide sequence: TGTGCCAGCAGCCCCCGACAGGCTCGATACGAGCAGTACTTC.

The rearrangement uses TRBV5-6 and TRBJ2-7, with 8 bases lining up with TRBD2. The CDR3 length is 14 residues. Trimming took 4 bases from V and 4 from J; bases not matched to a gene: 7. Germline V CDR1 and CDR2: SGHDT, YYEEEE. In DNA, the CDR3 is TGTGCCAGCAGCCGGCCGGGGGGGAGATACGAGCAGTACTTC. Its translation: CASSRPGGRYEQYF.

The gene calls are TRBV5-4 and TRBJ2-7, with TRBD1 identical over 9 bases. Germline V gives CDR1 SGHNT, CDR2 YYREEE (reference sequence). The CDR3 runs 15 residues. The V gene end was trimmed by 4 bases and the J gene end by 4 bases; junction bases not matched to a gene: 9. This CDR3 reads CASSHGTGYVYEQYF. DNA of the CDR3: TGTGCCAGCAGCCACGGGACAGGGTACGTTTACGAGCAGTACTTC.

The chain joins TRBV6-5 to TRBJ1-5, with a tentative D call TRBD1 (5 bases). The length of the CDR3 is 15 residues. The germline V gene has CDR1 MNHEY and CDR2 SVGAGI. The ends were cut back, 2 bases at V and 0 bases at J, with 8 bases in the middle. The CDR3 region has the DNA TGTGCCAGCAGTTACGGGGGGAATAGCAATCAGCCCCAGCATTTT. Encoded protein: CASSYGGNSNQPQHF.

The CDR3 here is CAIRVGQGANTGELFF. CDR3 bases: TGTGCCATCAGGGTGGGACAGGGTGCAAACACCGGGGAGCTGTTTTTT. The V and J genes are TRBV10-3 and TRBJ2-2; 9 bases line up with TRBD1. Germline CDR1 and CDR2: ENHRY and SYGVKD. This CDR3 has 16 residues. J lost 2 bases, V lost 6 bases, and 7 bases had no gene match.

V gene TRBV5-1 combines with J gene TRBJ2-5, with D uncertain. There are 14 residues in the CDR3. Germline V gene sequence: CDR1 SGHRS, CDR2 YFSETQ. Trimming took off 2 bases at V and 5 bases at J, with 13 bases between the two ends. CDR3 protein: CASSFGQIGETQYF. CDR3 sequence (DNA): TGCGCCAGCAGCTTCGGCCAGATCGGGGAGACCCAGTACTTC.

CDR3 sequence reads: CASSLEGQGWDEQFF. The CDR3, as DNA: TGCGCCAGCAGCTTGGAGGGCCAGGGCTGGGATGAGCAGTTCTTC. This chain joins TRBV5-1 and TRBJ2-1, with D perhaps TRBD1 (5 bases). From germline, CDR1 is SGHRS and CDR2 YFSETQ. Trimming took 0 bases from V and 8 from J, leaving 15 bases between them. The CDR3 has 15 amino acids.

The rearrangement links TRBV7-2 to TRBJ1-4; 8 bases are shared with TRBD1. Trimming removed 5 bases from V and 3 bases from J; junction bases left unmatched: 5. This CDR3 contains 15 residues. Germline V CDR1 and CDR2: SGHTA, FQGNSA. The DNA of the CDR3 is TGTGCCAGCAGCCCAGGGGGCGCAGCTAATGAAAAACTGTTTTTT. Its protein product is CASSPGGAANEKLFF.

The chain links TRBV30 to TRBJ2-6; unclear D gene. Germline CDR1 is GTSNPN and CDR2 is SVGIG (reference sequence). V dropped 2 bases and J dropped 2 bases, with 13 bases sitting between them. This CDR3 has 16 amino acids. The CDR3 nucleotides read TGTGCCTGGAGTTATCGACAATACCCTGGGGCCAACGTCCTGACTTTC. The encoded protein is CAWSYRQYPGANVLTF.

The V gene is TRBV7-6, the J gene TRBJ2-1, with TRBD2 identical over 10 bases. J was trimmed by 6 bases and V by 5 bases; bases with no gene match: 7. Germline lookup yields CDR1 SGHVS and CDR2 FNYEAQ. The CDR3 contains 15 residues. The CDR3 is CASSLPSGRPNEQFF. CDR3 nucleotides: TGTGCCAGCAGCCTCCCTAGCGGGAGACCCAATGAGCAGTTCTTC.

This chain joins TRBV6-4 and TRBJ1-2; D might be TRBD1 (5 bases). There are 18 residues in the CDR3. Trimming took 7 bases from V and 2 from J, leaving 26 bases between them. Per the germline V gene, CDR1 is MRHNA and CDR2 is SNTAGT. The CDR3 protein is CASTPTAGGIATNYGYTF. The CDR3 region has the DNA TGTGCCAGCACCCCGACGGCGGGGGGTATTGCCACCAACTATGGCTACACCTTC.

This CDR3 is CASSYRRQSYGYTF. DNA of the CDR3: TGTGCCAGCAGTTACCGACGACAATCCTATGGCTACACCTTC. This chain uses TRBV6-5 with TRBJ1-2, with D unclear. This CDR3 region has 14 residues. Per the germline V gene, CDR1 is MNHEY and CDR2 is SVGAGI. V shed 2 bases and J shed 4 bases, with 11 bases lying between them.

The chain carries TRBV5-6 and TRBJ2-7; no clear D. The germline V gene encodes CDR1 SGHDT and CDR2 YYEEEE. This CDR3 region has 13 residues. Trimming took 2 bases from V and 5 from J, leaving 11 bases between them. The CDR3 spells CASSLSVSDEQYF. The CDR3 bases are TGTGCCAGCAGCTTATCTGTCTCGGACGAGCAGTACTTC.

The chain carries TRBV6-1 and TRBJ1-3; TRBD1 matches 8 bases. CDR3 length: 14 amino acids. V lost 11 bases, J lost 0 bases, and 6 bases stayed unmatched. CDR1 is MNHNS and CDR2 is SASEGT in the germline V gene. The CDR3 DNA follows: TGTGCCGGCGACAGGGGCGTCTCTGGAAACACCATATATTTT. This gives the protein CAGDRGVSGNTIYF.

The chain carries TRBV28 and TRBJ2-5, with D tentatively TRBD1 (5 bases). The CDR3 spans 14 residues. Trimming took 2 bases from V and 7 from J, leaving 14 bases between them. Germline values: CDR1 MDHEN, CDR2 SYDVKM. DNA for the CDR3: TGTGCCAGCAGTTTACCGAGGTCTAGGGGGACCCAGTACTTC. Translation gives CASSLPRSRGTQYF. The full variable domain, its missing parts supplied by reference TRBV28 and TRBJ2-5, is DVKVTQSSRYLVKRTGEKVFLECVQDMDHENMFWYRQDPGLGLRLIYFSYDVKMKEKGDIPEGYSVSREKKERFSLILESASTNQTSMYLCASSLPRSRGTQYFGPGTRLLVL.

Concerning this clone itself: A junction boundary mismatches the germline segment, possibly from a read error. V is TRBV11-2 and J is TRBJ2-5; possible D gene TRBD1, 6 bases. The germline gives CDR1 SGHAT, CDR2 FQNNGV. The CDR3 sequence is 15 residues long. CDR3 sequence (DNA): TGTGTCAGCAGCGCTACAGGGTTTCCAATAGAGACCCAGTACTTC. Translating gives CVSSATGFPIETQYF.

This rearrangement joins TRBV19 to TRBJ2-3; D perhaps matches TRBD1 (6 bases). CDR3 length: 12 residues. In germline, CDR1 is LNHDA, CDR2 SQIVND (reference sequence). With 4 bases removed from V and 7 bases from J, the gap between germline ends came to 9 bases. DNA for the CDR3: TGTGCCAGTAGTACCCAGGGGAATACGCAGTATTTT. Translating gives CASSTQGNTQYF.

This chain connects TRBV19 to TRBJ2-7, with 9 bases matching TRBD1. Germline values: CDR1 LNHDA, CDR2 SQIVND (reference sequence). J lost 2 bases, V lost 1 base, and 3 bases had no gene match. The CDR3 has 15 amino acids. The CDR3 loop reads CASSIATGGPYEQYF. CDR3 in DNA: TGTGCCAGTAGTATAGCCACAGGGGGCCCCTACGAGCAGTACTTC. The whole variable domain, filled in from reference TRBV19 and TRBJ2-7, reads DGGITQSPKYLFRKEGQNVTLSCEQNLNHDAMYWYRQDPGQGLRLIYYSQIVNDFQKGDIAEGYSVSREKKESFPLTVTSAQKNPTAFYLCASSIATGGPYEQYFGPGTRLTVT.